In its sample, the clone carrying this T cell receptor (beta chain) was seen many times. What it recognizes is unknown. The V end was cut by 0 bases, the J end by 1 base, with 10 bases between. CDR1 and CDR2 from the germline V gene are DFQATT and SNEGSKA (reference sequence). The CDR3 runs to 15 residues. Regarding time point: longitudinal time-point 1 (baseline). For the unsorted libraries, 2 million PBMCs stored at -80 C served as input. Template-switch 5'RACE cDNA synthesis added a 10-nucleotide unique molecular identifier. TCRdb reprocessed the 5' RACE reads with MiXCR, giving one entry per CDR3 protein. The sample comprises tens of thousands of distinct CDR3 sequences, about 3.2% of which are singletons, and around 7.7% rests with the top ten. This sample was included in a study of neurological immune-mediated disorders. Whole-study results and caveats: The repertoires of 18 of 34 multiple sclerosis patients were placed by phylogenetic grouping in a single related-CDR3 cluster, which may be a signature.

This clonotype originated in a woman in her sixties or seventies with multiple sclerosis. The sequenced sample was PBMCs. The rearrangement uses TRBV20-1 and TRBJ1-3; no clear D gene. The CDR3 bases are TGCAGTGCTAGAGATGGGCGGGGATCTGGAAACACCATATATTTT. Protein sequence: CSARDGRGSGNTIYF.